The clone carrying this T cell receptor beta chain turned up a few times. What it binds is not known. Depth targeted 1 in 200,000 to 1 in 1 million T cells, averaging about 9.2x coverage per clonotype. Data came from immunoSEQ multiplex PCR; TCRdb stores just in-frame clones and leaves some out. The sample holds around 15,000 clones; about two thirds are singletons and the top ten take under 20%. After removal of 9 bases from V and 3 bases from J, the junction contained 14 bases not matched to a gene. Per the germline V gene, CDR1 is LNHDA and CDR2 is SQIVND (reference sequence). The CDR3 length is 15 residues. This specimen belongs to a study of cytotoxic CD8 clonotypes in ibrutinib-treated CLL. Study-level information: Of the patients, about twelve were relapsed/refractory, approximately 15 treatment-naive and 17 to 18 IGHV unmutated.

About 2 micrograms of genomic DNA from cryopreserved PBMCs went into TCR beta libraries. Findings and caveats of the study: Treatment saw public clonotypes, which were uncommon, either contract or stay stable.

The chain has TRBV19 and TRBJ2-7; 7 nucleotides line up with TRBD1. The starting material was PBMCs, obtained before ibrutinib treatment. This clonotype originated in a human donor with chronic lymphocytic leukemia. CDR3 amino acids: CASQPDRSGYYEQYF. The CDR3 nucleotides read TGTGCCAGCCAACCGGACAGGTCGGGATACTACGAGCAGTACTTC.